This T cell receptor beta chain stems from a study of T cells after posttransplantation cyclophosphamide. Cyclophosphamide on days +3 and +4 followed busulfan-fludarabine conditioning and a marrow graft. TCRdb keeps only in-frame clones here, not all; method: immunoSEQ multiplex PCR. The sample comprises around 3,300 clones, around 79% of which are singletons, and 8% to 10% rests with the top ten. On this clone: Antigen specificity is unknown.

Whole-study results and caveats: Recipient CMV seropositivity and CMV reactivation strongly tracked TRB clonality. Later blood repertoires were often dominated by clones from the donor CD8+ memory compartment. TRB overlap between skin or GI tissue T cells and blood was limited.

This CDR3 contains 16 residues. Germline V gives CDR1 SGHNT, CDR2 YYREEE (reference sequence). V was pared by 3 bases and J by 0 bases, with 6 bases of the junction left unmatched. The chain uses TRBV5-4 and TRBJ2-1; 7 nucleotides align to TRBD1. The receptor's source is a male patient aged 55 to 70 who received an allogeneic stem cell transplant from a related donor and was CMV-positive. Some T cells may possibly be graft donor cells. The starting material was PBMCs, obtained 150 to 200 days after allogeneic stem cell transplant with posttransplant cyclophosphamide. The CDR3 nucleotides read TGTGCCAGCAGCTCGCCGGACAGGCTCTCCTACAATGAGCAGTTCTTC. Its translation: CASSSPDRLSYNEQFF.